One and the same sample provided the 6 T cell receptor beta chains below, sequenced in a study of blood T cell repertoires in COVID-19. The data were produced by immunoSEQ multiplex PCR, yet TCRdb's version contains in-frame clones alone and is incomplete. This sample has 180,000 or so clones; over 75% occur once, and the top ten carry 9.8%. The specimen was peripheral blood. The source of these receptors is a woman older than 75 with acute or convalescent COVID-19.

This clone is a singleton in its sample. The chain recombines TRBV9 with TRBJ1-2, with a tentative D call TRBD1 (5 bases). The CDR3 contains 15 residues. Trimming cost V 0 bases and J 6 bases, with 15 bases left between them. Germline V gives CDR1 SGDLS, CDR2 YYNGEE. This CDR3 reads CASSVEGRAYDGYTF. The CDR3 bases are TGTGCCAGCAGCGTAGAGGGCAGGGCCTACGATGGCTACACCTTC.

The chain has TRBV27 and TRBJ1-1, with D unresolved. CDR3 length equals 13 residues. Per germline, CDR1 MNHEY and CDR2 SMNVEV (reference sequence). V shed 3 bases and J shed 0 bases, with 5 bases lying between them. The CDR3 region has the DNA TGTGCCAGCAGTTTGTTCATGAACACTGAAGCTTTCTTT. Translation: CASSLFMNTEAFF.

The rearrangement joins TRBV5-1 to TRBJ2-7, with 12 bases aligning to TRBD1. From germline, CDR1 is SGHRS and CDR2 YFSETQ. The V segment lost 3 bases and the J segment 5 bases; nucleotides outside the gene matches: 3. This CDR3 region has 14 residues. The CDR3 is CASSSGQGADEQYF. CDR3 nucleotides: TGCGCCAGCAGCTCGGGACAGGGGGCCGACGAGCAGTACTTC.

This rearrangement joins TRBV5-4 to TRBJ2-3; maybe TRBD1 (6 bases). This CDR3 is built from 15 residues. Trimming removed 4 bases at V and 0 bases at J, with 12 bases between. Germline assignment: CDR1 SGHNT and CDR2 YYREEE (reference sequence). CDR3 region: CASSPQQGSTDTQYF. DNA for the CDR3: TGTGCCAGCAGCCCCCAACAGGGAAGCACAGATACGCAGTATTTT. Variable domain in full (rest from reference TRBV5-4 and TRBJ2-3): ETGVTQSPTHLIKTRGQQVTLRCSSQSGHNTVSWYQQALGQGPQFIFQYYREEENGRGNFPPRFSGLQFPNYSSELNVNALELDDSALYLCASSPQQGSTDTQYFGPGTRLTVL.

The chain couples TRBV18 to TRBJ1-3; D is ambiguous. The CDR3 has 15 residues. The germline V and J ends were trimmed by 8 bases and 4 bases, with 18 bases remaining between them. Germline CDR1 reads KGHSH; CDR2 reads LQKENI. CDR3 DNA sequence: TGTGCCAGCAGTGCCGGGTTACTCCCAGGAAACACCATATATTTT. Its translation: CASSAGLLPGNTIYF. Together with reference TRBV18 and TRBJ1-3, the CDR3 gives the full variable domain: NAGVMQNPRHLVRRRGQEARLRCSPMKGHSHVYWYRQLPEEGLKFMVYLQKENIIDESGMPKERFSAEFPKEGPSILRIQQVVRGDSAAYFCASSAGLLPGNTIYFGEGSWLTVV.

V usage is TRBV10-3 and J usage is TRBJ2-1; 8 bases agree with TRBD2. Germline V lookup: CDR1 ENHRY, CDR2 SYGVKD. This CDR3 region has 15 residues. The trim removed 5 bases at V and 2 bases at J, leaving 5 bases unmatched. The CDR3 region is CAISYSGDAYNEQFF. CDR3 in DNA: TGTGCCATCAGTTATAGCGGGGATGCCTACAATGAGCAGTTCTTC.